The TCR beta chain described here comes from a study of shared clonotypes between healthy human individuals (dated by TCRdb to 2020 to 2021). Describing the broader study: A few men and two women, aged 18 to 49 years, made up the cohort. Per donor, three plates each were used for CD4 naive and CD4 memory, two for CD8 naive, and one for CD8 memory. To estimate repertoire size and how much clonotype sharing occurs between individuals, the study deeply sequenced the blood TCR repertoires of a handful of healthy adults. Different laboratories and diverse techniques were used to prepare libraries and sequence TCR repertoires, to increase sequencing depth and limit assay-specific biases. Between about 0.8 and 9 billion PBMCs per donor were obtained by leukapheresis.

Paper-wide results and their limitations: Larger estimated clonotype richness was generally found for naive subsets than for memory subsets. Sampling was limited to blood, and TCR repertoires in tissue likely differ from TCR repertoires in blood. When a few donors were compared, the shared fraction of clonotypes was about 5.2% for naive CD4, roughly 3.4% for naive CD8, 2.3% for memory CD4, and 0.35% to 0.4% for memory CD8. Pairwise subsampling indicated that sequencing depth was expected to affect the degree of clonotype sharing among donors. Compared with non-shared clonotypes, the clonotypes found in all four sorted-subset donors had higher generation probabilities. Even with the large sequencing depth, rarefaction of the sorted-subset datasets indicated that sequencing was incomplete. Because the study included only a small number of donors, the genetic and exposure-history diversity represented was limited.

For this clone: The antigen it binds to is not known. No qualities accompany the bases; no much larger clone lies one base away.

Using the deep immunoSEQ assay, TCR CDR3 regions were amplified from genomic DNA by multiplex PCR. Extracted genomic DNA from each cell subset was spread evenly across all wells of several immunoSEQ 96-well plates, with each plate serving as a replicate. Each replicate PCR for sorted subsets received around 210 ng genomic DNA, equal to tens of thousands of T cell genomes. Purified libraries were measured with a Qubit 3.0 fluorometer, size-checked on a Bioanalyzer 2100, and measured again with the KAPA Library Quantification kit. Each immunoSEQ 96-well plate was sequenced on its own single-read 150-cycle Illumina NextSeq 550 flow cell. In the original analysis: Because the immunoSEQ output included only junctional sequences and no quality scores, the filtering could not be the same as the filtering used for full-length reads. Sequences were annotated with PyIR, a Python wrapper for IgBLAST v1.9, and V/J genes and CDR3 were assigned using IMGT germline references. Reads were removed for weak V/J assignments (E-value above 1e-6), missing CDR3, stop codons, out-of-frame junctions, or ambiguous translated residues. A V3J clonotype was defined by an identical inferred V gene, J gene, and CDR3 amino acid sequence. Percentage overlap between repertoires was calculated by dividing the number of shared unique clonotypes by the size of the smaller repertoire. Repertoire richness was assessed with RTK rarefaction, the Chao1 estimator, and Recon v2.1 estimates of unobserved clonotypes. For all TCRbeta clonotypes obtained by the gDNA method from a handful of donors, generation probabilities were computed with OLGA. The clones in this table, taken by TCRdb from immuneACCESS, are in-frame only. Not every clone is retained; where verified, under half of the shortfall comes from an unresolved V gene, and the cause of the rest is unknown. The V and J calls and the clone size are those of that table, but D and trimming were determined from the DNA. Recorded for this sample are approximately 1.9 million clones; roughly 93% of them occurred a single time. Of the sample, roughly 1.7% falls within the top ten clones.

CD8 naive samples were CD45RO-negative cells positively selected for CCR7, giving a CD45RA+CCR7+ population that excluded TemRA cells. The donors were healthy, HIV-negative adults with no recently reported acute infections or vaccinations. Only Caucasian adults living in Nashville, Tennessee, USA were represented among the donors. Blood was obtained by leukapheresis, after which PBMCs were separated by Ficoll-Histopaque density gradient centrifugation and cryopreserved in liquid nitrogen vapor phase. Analytical flow cytometry was used to check the purity and quantity of each magnetically sorted T cell population. From each sorted fraction, genomic DNA was isolated and quantified by UV absorbance on a Nanodrop 2000c. Sequencing was done on a sample of naive CD8+ T cells from PBMCs. The cell subset or site label for this specimen denotes: CD45RA+CCR7+. This sequence originates from a man aged 18 to 30 in good health. Some clones in this sample may be carry-over from other donors' samples.

The sequence in DNA is TGTGCCAGCGGGGGGCCAGTATATGGCTACACCTTC. It translates to CASGGPVYGYTF. The V and J genes are TRBV9 and TRBJ1-2; the best D guess is TRBD1, with 6 bases matching. V is clipped by 7 bases and J by 5 bases, and the sequence between their germline boundaries is 12 bases long. The CDR3 spans 12 residues, from the cysteine through the phenylalanine. Left in the record is the CDR3 DNA by itself, 36 bases read in frame from the first base. Per the germline V gene, SGDLS is the CDR1 and YYNGEE is the CDR2.